The rows below give T cell receptor beta chains drawn from one sample of a study of blood T cell repertoires in COVID-19. Clones were read by immunoSEQ multiplex PCR, and TCRdb kept only the in-frame ones, dropping some. Of around 180,000 clones in the sample, roughly 77% were seen once. Input material: peripheral blood. These receptors all come from a woman of 80 years or more with COVID-19, enrolled during active disease. Each CDR3 is given with its conserved first and last residue. A D gene is named only where the DNA matches it firmly. Expanded clones get a size class; other rows say once, few or many, or leave the size out.

d_call	clone_size	j_call	v_call	cdr3_aa	cdr3_nt
-	-	TRBJ2-2	TRBV7-3	CASSPNLGGVGTGELFF	TGTGCCAGCAGCCCGAACCTTGGCGGGGTTGGGACCGGGGAGCTGTTTTTT
TRBD2	-	TRBJ2-1	TRBV2	CASRRGGPKQFF	TGTGCCAGCAGGAGGGGAGGGCCGAAGCAGTTCTTC
TRBD2	-	TRBJ2-1	TRBV9	CASGGLAGRYNEQFF	TGTGCCAGCGGGGGACTAGCGGGACGATACAATGAGCAGTTCTTC
-	-	TRBJ2-5	TRBV20-1	CSALAGETQYF	TGCAGTGCACTAGCTGGAGAGACCCAGTACTTC
TRBD1	-	TRBJ2-1	TRBV20-1	CSASGQPNRGSYNEQFF	TGCAGTGCTAGTGGACAACCCAACAGGGGGTCCTACAATGAGCAGTTCTTC
TRBD1	-	TRBJ2-7	TRBV6-1	CASSVGTGTISYEQYF	TGTGCCAGCAGTGTCGGGACAGGGACTATCTCCTACGAGCAGTACTTC
TRBD2	-	TRBJ2-1	TRBV29-1	CSLWSPGTSGIGEQFF	TGCAGCCTTTGGTCTCCGGGGACTAGCGGGATTGGGGAGCAGTTCTTC
TRBD2	-	TRBJ2-5	TRBV5-1	CASSPRTSGISKETQYF	TGCGCCAGCAGCCCCCGGACTAGCGGGATCTCGAAAGAGACCCAGTACTTC
-	-	TRBJ2-1	TRBV28	CASSFIPTSPNNEQFF	TGTGCCAGCAGTTTTATACCGACAAGCCCAAACAATGAGCAGTTCTTC
TRBD2	-	TRBJ2-2	TRBV10-3	CAISDPGLAENTGELFF	TGTGCCATCAGTGACCCCGGACTAGCGGAGAACACCGGGGAGCTGTTTTTT
-	-	TRBJ2-2	TRBV7-8	CASSLGTGTNTGELFF	TGTGCCAGCAGCTTAGGTACAGGGACGAACACCGGGGAGCTGTTTTTT
-	-	TRBJ1-2	TRBV2	CASRTQGGNGYTF	TGTGCCAGCAGGACCCAGGGTGGAAATGGCTACACCTTC
-	-	TRBJ2-7	TRBV28	CASSLNRRPNEQYF	TGTGCCAGCAGCCTTAACCGGAGGCCCAACGAGCAGTACTTC
TRBD1	-	TRBJ1-2	TRBV5-1	CASSPGQGPYYGYTF	TGCGCCAGCAGCCCCGGACAGGGCCCCTACTATGGCTACACCTTC
TRBD2	-	TRBJ2-1	TRBV6-6	CASSRGGPSYNEQFF	TGTGCCAGCAGCCGGGGGGGTCCCTCCTACAATGAGCAGTTCTTC
-	-	TRBJ2-1	TRBV4-2	CASSPRDYNEQFF	TGTGCCAGCAGCCCCCGGGACTACAATGAGCAGTTCTTC
TRBD2	-	TRBJ2-1	TRBV4-2	CASRFRGGSVNEQFF	TGTGCCAGCAGGTTCCGGGGGGGATCCGTCAATGAGCAGTTCTTC
-	-	TRBJ1-2	TRBV9	CASSVDPGRAYGYTF	TGTGCCAGCAGCGTAGACCCGGGAAGGGCCTATGGCTACACCTTC
-	-	TRBJ1-1	TRBV10-3	CATGMNTEAFF	TGTGCCACGGGGATGAACACTGAAGCTTTCTTT
TRBD1	-	TRBJ2-7	TRBV13	CASSDRDRGPSYEQYF	TGTGCCAGCAGCGACCGGGACAGGGGTCCCTCCTACGAGCAGTACTTC
-	-	TRBJ1-1	TRBV18	CASSPLGERNTEAFF	TGTGCCAGCTCACCTCTCGGGGAAAGGAACACTGAAGCTTTCTTT
TRBD2	-	TRBJ2-7	TRBV24-1	CATSESSGSYEQYF	TGTGCCACCAGTGAATCTAGCGGCTCCTACGAGCAGTACTTC
TRBD1	-	TRBJ1-2	TRBV7-2	CASSRQGAAEGYTF	TGTGCCAGCAGTCGACAGGGGGCGGCTGAAGGCTACACCTTC
TRBD2	few	TRBJ2-7	TRBV19	CASSITSGAYEQYF	TGTGCCAGTAGTATAACTAGCGGGGCCTACGAGCAGTACTTC
TRBD2	few	TRBJ2-2	TRBV25-1	CASSDGLAGGWELFF	TGTGCCAGCAGTGACGGACTAGCGGGGGGCTGGGAGCTGTTTTTT
TRBD2	-	TRBJ2-3	TRBV6-5	CASSYGAGDTDTQYF	TGTGCCAGCAGTTACGGTGCGGGAGACACAGATACGCAGTATTTT
TRBD1	-	TRBJ2-7	TRBV6-1	CASSVTPGTGFYEQYF	TGTGCCAGCAGTGTAACCCCCGGGACAGGGTTTTACGAGCAGTACTTC
TRBD1	few	TRBJ2-7	TRBV6-5	CASNRQGRYEQYF	TGTGCCAGCAACCGACAGGGGCGGTACGAGCAGTACTTC
-	few	TRBJ2-2	TRBV6-5	CASSYQIPSNTGELFF	TGTGCCAGCAGTTACCAGATCCCTTCGAACACCGGGGAGCTGTTTTTT
-	-	TRBJ2-3	TRBV21-1	CASSKVGSWRDTQYF	TGTGCCAGCAGCAAAGTCGGGTCCTGGAGGGATACGCAGTATTTT
-	-	TRBJ1-4	TRBV11-2	CASSLAPQGSGTNEKLFF	TGTGCCAGCAGCTTAGCCCCACAGGGATCCGGCACTAATGAAAAACTGTTTTTT
TRBD1	-	TRBJ1-2	TRBV7-2	CASSLQQGSHYGYTF	TGTGCCAGCAGCTTGCAACAGGGGAGTCACTATGGCTACACCTTC